This is a list of T cell receptor beta chains from one sample in a study of CD4+ T cells in melanoma. The table came from immunoSEQ multiplex PCR; TCRdb's copy has only in-frame clones and leaves some out. The table lists around 6,500 clones, approximately 72% of them singletons. The sequenced sample was cells from a culture (not recorded whether cultured in vitro). Receptor source: a human donor with melanoma. The CDR3 runs from the conserved cysteine through the conserved F or W. The D gene is left open where the match is weak. The size field is filled for only some rows; it gives once, few, many or a size class.

V,D,size,J,CDR3,DNA
TRBV5-4,TRBD1,medium-sized,TRBJ1-6,CASSSGQGGSSPLHF,TGTGCCAGCAGCTCAGGACAGGGCGGTAGTTCACCCCTCCACTTT
TRBV14,NA,NA,TRBJ1-6,CASSQATARYSPLHF,TGTGCCAGCAGCCAAGCGACAGCAAGATATTCACCCCTCCACTTT
TRBV11-2,TRBD2,NA,TRBJ2-7,CASSQGRGGPSYEQYF,TGTGCCAGCAGTCAAGGGCGGGGGGGCCCCTCCTACGAGCAGTACTTC
TRBV27,NA,NA,TRBJ2-3,CASRPGVGADTQYF,TGTGCCAGTCGACCCGGGGTAGGCGCAGATACGCAGTATTTT
TRBV6-5,NA,NA,TRBJ2-2,CATNEGGNTGELFF,TGTGCCACTAACGAGGGGGGGAACACCGGGGAGCTGTTTTTT
TRBV7-8,NA,once,TRBJ2-7,CASTQTGTYEQYF,TGTGCCAGCACCCAGACCGGAACCTACGAGCAGTACTTC
TRBV5-6,NA,NA,TRBJ1-2,CASSSDLDMNYGYTF,TGTGCCAGCAGCTCCGATCTTGACATGAACTATGGCTACACCTTC
TRBV6-5,NA,few,TRBJ2-7,CASSYTVGTGEQYF,TGTGCCAGCAGTTACACGGTGGGAACGGGCGAGCAGTACTTC
TRBV4-1,NA,NA,TRBJ1-1,CASSQVARVGTEAFF,TGCGCCAGCAGCCAAGTGGCCAGGGTAGGCACTGAAGCTTTCTTT
TRBV29-1,NA,NA,TRBJ1-1,CSVVGRARDEAFF,TGCAGCGTTGTGGGCAGGGCGAGGGATGAAGCTTTCTTT
TRBV9,NA,few,TRBJ2-7,CASSVMPGTYEQYF,TGTGCCAGCAGCGTAATGCCCGGAACCTACGAGCAGTACTTC
TRBV19,NA,NA,TRBJ1-1,CASSIDRETGRAFF,TGTGCCAGTAGTATAGATCGCGAGACAGGACGAGCTTTCTTT
TRBV9,NA,few,TRBJ1-1,CASSVVPAGVNTEAFF,TGTGCCAGCAGCGTAGTACCCGCAGGGGTAAACACTGAAGCTTTCTTT
TRBV5-1,NA,once,TRBJ1-1,CASSLDGSNTEAFF,TGCGCCAGCAGCTTGGACGGGTCGAACACTGAAGCTTTCTTT
TRBV19,NA,NA,TRBJ2-3,CASSSEELTDTQYF,TGTGCCAGTAGTTCTGAGGAGCTCACAGATACGCAGTATTTT
TRBV27,NA,few,TRBJ1-6,CASSEFMASLNSPLHF,TGTGCCAGCTCGGAGTTCATGGCGTCTTTAAATTCACCCCTCCACTTT
TRBV27,NA,medium-sized,TRBJ1-5,CASSGTRDQPQHF,TGTGCCAGCAGCGGGACAAGGGATCAGCCCCAGCATTTT
TRBV6-5,TRBD1,NA,TRBJ1-5,CASSSTGNYNQPQHF,TGTGCCAGCAGTTCGACAGGGAATTACAATCAGCCCCAGCATTTT
TRBV7-6,NA,few,TRBJ1-1,CASSRSYRGGEAEAFF,TGTGCCAGCAGTCGGTCATATAGGGGGGGCGAGGCTGAAGCTTTCTTT
TRBV30,NA,NA,TRBJ1-1,CAWRPRGAGTEAFF,TGTGCCTGGAGGCCCCGGGGAGCTGGCACTGAAGCTTTCTTT
TRBV7-3,NA,NA,TRBJ2-7,CASSLAAELNEQYF,TGTGCCAGCAGTTTGGCGGCCGAATTGAACGAGCAGTACTTC
TRBV7-3,NA,NA,TRBJ2-1,CASSLTHGQYNEQFF,TGTGCCAGCAGCTTAACTCACGGCCAGTACAATGAGCAGTTCTTC
TRBV5-6,NA,NA,TRBJ1-5,CASSNSKGSSNQPQHF,TGTGCCAGCAGCAATTCGAAGGGGTCCAGCAATCAGCCCCAGCATTTT
TRBV7-9,TRBD1,NA,TRBJ1-2,CASSQTGVVYGYTF,TGTGCCAGCAGCCAGACAGGGGTTGTCTATGGCTACACCTTC
TRBV14,TRBD2,NA,TRBJ2-2,CASSPSGSNTGELFF,TGTGCCAGCAGTCCTAGCGGGTCGAACACCGGGGAGCTGTTTTTT
TRBV19,NA,NA,TRBJ2-2,CASSIGVGELFF,TGTGCCAGTAGTATAGGAGTCGGGGAGCTGTTTTTT
TRBV28,TRBD1,NA,TRBJ2-1,CASSPGQPYNEQFF,TGTGCCAGCAGCCCGGGACAGCCCTACAATGAGCAGTTCTTC
TRBV28,TRBD1,NA,TRBJ2-1,CASSFRTGWHEQFF,TGTGCCAGCAGTTTTAGGACAGGGTGGCATGAGCAGTTCTTC
TRBV7-3,TRBD2,few,TRBJ2-3,CASSFTGGGTDTQYF,TGTGCCAGCAGCTTTACGGGGGGAGGAACAGATACGCAGTATTTT
TRBV5-6,NA,NA,TRBJ2-6,CASNFRAGANVLTF,TGTGCCAGCAACTTCAGGGCTGGGGCCAACGTCCTGACTTTC
TRBV5-6,NA,medium-sized,TRBJ2-2,CASSLYNRQVNTGELFF,TGTGCCAGCAGCTTGTACAACAGACAAGTTAACACCGGGGAGCTGTTTTTT
TRBV7-9,NA,NA,TRBJ2-4,CASSLVRSGASAKNIQYF,TGTGCCAGCAGCTTAGTCCGTTCGGGTGCGAGTGCCAAAAACATTCAGTACTTC
TRBV9,NA,NA,TRBJ1-1,CASSVDLGSTEAFF,TGTGCCAGCAGCGTAGACCTGGGCAGCACTGAAGCTTTCTTT
TRBV24-1,TRBD1,NA,TRBJ2-3,CATSEPDRGSTDTQYF,TGTGCCACCAGTGAACCTGACAGGGGAAGCACAGATACGCAGTATTTT
TRBV25-1,NA,medium-sized,TRBJ1-1,CASSATPRGRTEAFF,TGTGCCAGCAGCGCCACCCCCAGGGGTAGAACTGAAGCTTTCTTT
TRBV9,NA,few,TRBJ1-1,CASSGGQTLNTEAFF,TGTGCCAGCAGCGGAGGACAGACTTTGAACACTGAAGCTTTCTTT
TRBV3-1/TRBV3-2,NA,NA,TRBJ2-3,CASSQGSLGGDTQYF,TGTGCCAGCAGCCAAGGGTCTCTAGGCGGCGATACGCAGTATTTT
TRBV19,NA,NA,TRBJ2-1,CASLPLGGLYNEQFF,TGTGCCAGCCTTCCTCTGGGGGGCCTATACAATGAGCAGTTCTTC
TRBV7-2,NA,NA,TRBJ2-3,CASSLAQGWTDTQYF,TGTGCCAGCAGCTTAGCCCAGGGGTGGACAGATACGCAGTATTTT
TRBV7-9,NA,NA,TRBJ2-1,CASSLNREVGGEQFF,TGTGCCAGCAGCTTAAACAGGGAAGTGGGCGGTGAGCAGTTCTTC
TRBV4-2,TRBD1,NA,TRBJ2-1,CASSQGAGQAYNEQFF,TGTGCCAGCAGCCAAGGGGCTGGACAGGCGTACAATGAGCAGTTCTTC
TRBV6-2/TRBV6-3,NA,NA,TRBJ1-4,CASSYEGRQNEKLFF,TGTGCCAGCAGTTACGAGGGGCGGCAGAATGAAAAACTGTTTTTT